This T cell receptor beta chain derives from a study of T-cell memory formation after mild COVID-19. Study results and limitations: Day 15 to 85 contracting clones showed balanced CD4/CD8; later expanders leaned CD4+.

This CDR3 is built from 13 residues. The germline CDR1 and CDR2 sequences are SGHNT and YENEEA. Trimming removed 5 bases from V and 6 bases from J, with 10 bases in between. TCRdb ran MiXCR on the 5' RACE reads and lists one entry per CDR3 protein. The sample lists around 53,000 distinct CDR3 sequences; about 12% were seen once. Of note for this clonotype: Its antigen remains unknown.

Source material: PBMCs or a T cell subset sorted from them (not recorded which). V usage is TRBV11-3 and J usage is TRBJ2-2; D is uncertain. The clonotype was recovered from a man aged 18-30 years who had mild COVID-19 (a few samples of this study predate the infection). Cell type and time point are not known. CDR3 nucleotides: TGTGCCAGCAGCCGCGACAATGCCGGGGAGCTGTTTTTT. It translates to CASSRDNAGELFF.